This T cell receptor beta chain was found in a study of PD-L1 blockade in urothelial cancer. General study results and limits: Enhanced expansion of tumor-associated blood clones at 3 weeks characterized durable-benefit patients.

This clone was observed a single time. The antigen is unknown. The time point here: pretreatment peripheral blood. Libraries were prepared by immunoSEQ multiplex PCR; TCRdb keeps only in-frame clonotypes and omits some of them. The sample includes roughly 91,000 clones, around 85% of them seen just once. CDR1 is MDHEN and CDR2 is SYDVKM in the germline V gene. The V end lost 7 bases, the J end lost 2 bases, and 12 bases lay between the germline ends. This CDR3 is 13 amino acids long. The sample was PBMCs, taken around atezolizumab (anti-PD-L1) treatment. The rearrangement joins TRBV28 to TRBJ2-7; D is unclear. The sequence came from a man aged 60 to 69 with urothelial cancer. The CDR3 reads CASNPGWTYEQYF. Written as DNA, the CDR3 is TGTGCCAGCAACCCCGGGTGGACCTACGAGCAGTACTTC. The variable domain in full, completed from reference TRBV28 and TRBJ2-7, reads DVKVTQSSRYLVKRTGEKVFLECVQDMDHENMFWYRQDPGLGLRLIYFSYDVKMKEKGDIPEGYSVSREKKERFSLILESASTNQTSMYLCASNPGWTYEQYFGPGTRLTVT.